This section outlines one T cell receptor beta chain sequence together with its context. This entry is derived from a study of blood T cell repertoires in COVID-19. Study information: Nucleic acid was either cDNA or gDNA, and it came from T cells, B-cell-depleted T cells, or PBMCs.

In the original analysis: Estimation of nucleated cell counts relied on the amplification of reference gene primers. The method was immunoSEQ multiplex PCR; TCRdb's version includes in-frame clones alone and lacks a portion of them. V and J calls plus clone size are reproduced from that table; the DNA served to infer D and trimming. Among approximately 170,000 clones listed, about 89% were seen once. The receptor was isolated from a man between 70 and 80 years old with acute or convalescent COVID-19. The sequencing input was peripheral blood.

In nucleotides, the CDR3 is TGCAGCGTCTGGTTCGGGGAGGACACTGAAGCTTTCTTT. It specifies CSVWFGEDTEAFF. The J gene is TRBJ1-1, the V gene TRBV29-1; no definite D call. The V and J ends lost 6 bases and 3 bases respectively, with 14 bases between them. CDR3 length: 13 amino acids. The germline CDR1 and CDR2 sequences are SQVTM and ANQGSEA.